This TCR beta chain was retrieved from a study of beta chain features in type 1 diabetes. The isolated RNA, all of it, was reverse transcribed, so expressed TCRB transcripts were what got sequenced. Roughly 3.5 million reads per sample on average were obtained from naive, central memory and regulatory T cell samples. Generated by immunoSEQ multiplex PCR, the TCRdb table keeps only in-frame clones and is missing some. Counted here are 550,000 to 850,000 clones, 13% occurring once; the ten biggest clones make up approximately 0.02%. Concerning this clone: Antigen specificity is unknown.

CDR3 length equals 13 residues. The germline V and J ends were trimmed by 6 bases and 7 bases, with 13 bases remaining between them. CDR1 LGHNT and CDR2 FRNRAP come from the germline V gene. Study-level points and caveats: Cells that show high TCR expression could be over-represented by cDNA sequencing. The study left unresolved whether HLA type influences TCRB rearrangement. For Type 1 diabetes patients, all four CD4+ subsets carried TCRB CDR3s that were moderately but significantly shorter.

In all sorted populations, purity surpassed 98%. Input material: naive CD4+ T cells from blood. This chain links TRBV12-5 with TRBJ2-1; no definite D call. This TCR came from a man younger than 35 with type 1 diabetes. The CDR3 bases are TGTGCTAGTGGACCCCCCGGACGGAATGAGCAGTTCTTC. This translates into CASGPPGRNEQFF.